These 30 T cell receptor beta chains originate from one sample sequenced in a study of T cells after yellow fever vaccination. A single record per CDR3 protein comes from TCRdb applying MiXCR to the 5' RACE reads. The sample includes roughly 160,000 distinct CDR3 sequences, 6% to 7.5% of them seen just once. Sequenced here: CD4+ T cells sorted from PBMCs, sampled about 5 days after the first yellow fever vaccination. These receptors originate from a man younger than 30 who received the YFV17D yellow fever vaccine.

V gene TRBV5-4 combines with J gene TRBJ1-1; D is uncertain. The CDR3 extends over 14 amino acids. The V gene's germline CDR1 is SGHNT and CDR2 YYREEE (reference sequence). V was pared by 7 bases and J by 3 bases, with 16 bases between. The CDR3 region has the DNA TGTGCCAGCTACCCGACCGCTTCCTACACTGAAGCTTTCTTT. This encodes CASYPTASYTEAFF.

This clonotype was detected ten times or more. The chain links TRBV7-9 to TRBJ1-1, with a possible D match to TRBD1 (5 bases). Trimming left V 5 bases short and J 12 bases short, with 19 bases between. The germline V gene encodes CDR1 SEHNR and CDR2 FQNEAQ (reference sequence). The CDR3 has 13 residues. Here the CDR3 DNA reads TGTGCCAGCAGCGCGCGGACCGGGACCGAAACTTTCTTT. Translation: CASSARTGTETFF. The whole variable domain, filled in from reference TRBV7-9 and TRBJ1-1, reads DTGVSQNPRHKITKRGQNVTFRCDPISEHNRLYWYRQTLGQGPEFLTYFQNEAQLEKSRLLSDRFSAERPKGSFSTLEIQRTEQGDSAMYLCASSARTGTETFFGQGTRLTVV.

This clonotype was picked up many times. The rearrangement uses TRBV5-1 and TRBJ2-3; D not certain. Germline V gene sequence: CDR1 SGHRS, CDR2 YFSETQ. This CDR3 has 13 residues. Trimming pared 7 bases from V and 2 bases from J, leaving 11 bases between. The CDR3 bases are TGCGCCAGCTCGGACGGGTCCACAGATACGCAGTATTTT. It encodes CASSDGSTDTQYF. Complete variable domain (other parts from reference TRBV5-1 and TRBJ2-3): KAGVTQTPRYLIKTRGQQVTLSCSPISGHRSVSWYQQTPGQGLQFLFEYFSETQRNKGNFPGRFSGRQFSNSRSEMNVSTLELGDSALYLCASSDGSTDTQYFGPGTRLTVL.

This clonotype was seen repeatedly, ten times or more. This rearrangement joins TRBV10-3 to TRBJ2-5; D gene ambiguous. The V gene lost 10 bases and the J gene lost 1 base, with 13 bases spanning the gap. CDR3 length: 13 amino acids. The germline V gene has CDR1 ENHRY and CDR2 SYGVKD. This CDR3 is CATQWGFQETQYF. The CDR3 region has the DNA TGTGCCACTCAGTGGGGATTCCAAGAGACCCAGTACTTC.

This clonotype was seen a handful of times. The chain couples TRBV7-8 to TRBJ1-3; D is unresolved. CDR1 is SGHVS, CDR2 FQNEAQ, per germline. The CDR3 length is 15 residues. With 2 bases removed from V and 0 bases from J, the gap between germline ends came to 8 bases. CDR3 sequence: CASSLSSISGNTIYF. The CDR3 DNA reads TGTGCCAGCAGCTTATCTAGTATCTCTGGAAACACCATATATTTT. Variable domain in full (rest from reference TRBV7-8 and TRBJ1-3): GAGVSQSPRYKVAKRGQDVALRCDPISGHVSLFWYQQALGQGPEFLTYFQNEAQLDKSGLPSDRFFAERPEGSVSTLKIQRTQQEDSAVYLCASSLSSISGNTIYFGEGSWLTVV.

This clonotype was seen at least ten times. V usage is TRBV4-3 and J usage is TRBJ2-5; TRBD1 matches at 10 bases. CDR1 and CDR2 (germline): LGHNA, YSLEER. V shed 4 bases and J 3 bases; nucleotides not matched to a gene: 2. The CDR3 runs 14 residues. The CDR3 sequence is CASSRGTGEETQYF. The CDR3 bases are TGCGCCAGCAGCCGCGGGACAGGGGAAGAGACCCAGTACTTC.

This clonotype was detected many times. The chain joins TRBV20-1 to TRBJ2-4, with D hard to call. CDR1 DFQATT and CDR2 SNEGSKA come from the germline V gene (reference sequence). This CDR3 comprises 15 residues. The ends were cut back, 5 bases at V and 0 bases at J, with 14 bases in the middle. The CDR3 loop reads CSAGPQATAKNIQYF. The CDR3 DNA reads TGCAGTGCTGGGCCCCAAGCGACAGCCAAAAACATTCAGTACTTC.

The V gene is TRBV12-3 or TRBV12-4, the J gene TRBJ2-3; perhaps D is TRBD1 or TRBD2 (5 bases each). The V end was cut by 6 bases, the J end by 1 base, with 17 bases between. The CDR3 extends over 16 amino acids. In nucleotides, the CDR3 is TGTGCCAGCAGACCTCACTTCAGGGACCGCACAGATACGCAGTATTTT. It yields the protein CASRPHFRDRTDTQYF.

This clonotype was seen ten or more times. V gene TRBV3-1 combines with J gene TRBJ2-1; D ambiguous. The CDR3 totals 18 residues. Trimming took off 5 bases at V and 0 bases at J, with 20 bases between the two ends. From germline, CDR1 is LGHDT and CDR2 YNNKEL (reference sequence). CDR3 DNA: TGTGCCAGCAGCTTCCAAGCCCAGGCGAAAAACTCCTACAATGAGCAGTTCTTC. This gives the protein CASSFQAQAKNSYNEQFF.

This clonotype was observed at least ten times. CDR3 DNA: TGTGCCAGCAGCTCCGTGGAGGGGTCCGTCGATACGCAGTATTTT. Protein sequence: CASSSVEGSVDTQYF. This chain connects TRBV7-2 to TRBJ2-3, with D maybe TRBD2 (6 bases). Trimming took 4 bases from V and 6 from J, leaving 17 bases between them. Germline loops: CDR1 SGHTA, CDR2 FQGNSA. The CDR3 covers 15 residues.

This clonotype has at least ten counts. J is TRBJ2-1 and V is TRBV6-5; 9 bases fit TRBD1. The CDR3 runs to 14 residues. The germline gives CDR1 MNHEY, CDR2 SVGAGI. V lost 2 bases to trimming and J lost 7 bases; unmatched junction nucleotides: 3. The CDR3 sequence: CASSYRTGANEQFF. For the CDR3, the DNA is TGTGCCAGCAGTTACCGGACAGGGGCGAATGAGCAGTTCTTC.

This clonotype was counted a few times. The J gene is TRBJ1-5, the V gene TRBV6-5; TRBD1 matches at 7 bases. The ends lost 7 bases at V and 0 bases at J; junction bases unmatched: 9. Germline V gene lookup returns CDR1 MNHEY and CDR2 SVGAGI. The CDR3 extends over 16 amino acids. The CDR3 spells CASKEGASYSNQPQHF. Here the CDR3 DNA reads TGTGCCAGCAAAGAGGGGGCCTCTTATAGCAATCAGCCCCAGCATTTT.

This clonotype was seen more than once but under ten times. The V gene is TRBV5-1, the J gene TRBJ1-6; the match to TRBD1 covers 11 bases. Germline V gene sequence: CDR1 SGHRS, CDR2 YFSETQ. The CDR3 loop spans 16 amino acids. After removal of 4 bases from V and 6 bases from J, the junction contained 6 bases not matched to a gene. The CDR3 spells CASSKAGQGVNSPLHF. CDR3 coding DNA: TGCGCCAGCAGCAAAGCGGGACAGGGGGTTAATTCACCCCTCCACTTT.

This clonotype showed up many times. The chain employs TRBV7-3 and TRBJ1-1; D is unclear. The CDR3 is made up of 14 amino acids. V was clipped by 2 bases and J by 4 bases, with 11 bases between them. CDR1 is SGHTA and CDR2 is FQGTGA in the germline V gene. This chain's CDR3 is CASSLYPGITEAFF. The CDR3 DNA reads TGTGCCAGCAGCTTATACCCTGGGATCACTGAAGCTTTCTTT.

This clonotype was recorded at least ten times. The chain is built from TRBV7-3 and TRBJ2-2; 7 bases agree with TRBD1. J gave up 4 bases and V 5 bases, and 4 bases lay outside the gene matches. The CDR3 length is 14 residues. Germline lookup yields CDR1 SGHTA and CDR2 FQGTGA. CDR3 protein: CASSDGQVTGELFF. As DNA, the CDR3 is TGTGCCAGCAGCGACGGACAGGTCACCGGGGAGCTGTTTTTT.

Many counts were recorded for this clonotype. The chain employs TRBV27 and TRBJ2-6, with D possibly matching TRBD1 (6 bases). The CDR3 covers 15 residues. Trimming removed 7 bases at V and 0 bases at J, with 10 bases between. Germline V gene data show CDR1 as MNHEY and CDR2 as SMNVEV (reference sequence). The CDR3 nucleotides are TGTGCCAGCAAGGGGGAGTCCTCTGGGGCCAACGTCCTGACTTTC. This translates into CASKGESSGANVLTF.

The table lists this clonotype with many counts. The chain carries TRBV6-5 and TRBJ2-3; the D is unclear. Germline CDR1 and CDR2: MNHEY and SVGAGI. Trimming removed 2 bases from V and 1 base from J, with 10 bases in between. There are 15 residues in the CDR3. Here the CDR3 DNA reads TGTGCCAGCAGTTACACCTGGGAAGGCACAGATACGCAGTATTTT. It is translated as CASSYTWEGTDTQYF.

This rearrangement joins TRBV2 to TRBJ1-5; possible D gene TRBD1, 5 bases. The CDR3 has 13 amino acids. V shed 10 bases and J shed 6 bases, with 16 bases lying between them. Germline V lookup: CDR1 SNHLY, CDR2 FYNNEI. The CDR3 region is CAIRAGPGQPQHF. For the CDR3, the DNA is TGTGCCATCCGAGCAGGGCCGGGTCAGCCCCAGCATTTT.

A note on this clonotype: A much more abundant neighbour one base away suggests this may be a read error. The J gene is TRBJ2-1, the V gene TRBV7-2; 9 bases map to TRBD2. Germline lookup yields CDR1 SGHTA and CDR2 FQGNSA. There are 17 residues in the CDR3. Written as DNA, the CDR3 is TGTGCCATCAGCCAGAGCGGGGGGTCAGGTTCCTACAATGAGCAGTTCTTC. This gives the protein CAISQSGGSGSYNEQFF.

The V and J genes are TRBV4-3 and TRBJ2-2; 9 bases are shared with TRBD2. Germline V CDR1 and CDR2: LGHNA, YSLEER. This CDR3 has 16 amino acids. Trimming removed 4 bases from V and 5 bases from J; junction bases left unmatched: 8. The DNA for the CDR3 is TGCGCCAGCAGCCTCGATAAGGGACTAGCAACCGGGGAGCTGTTTTTT. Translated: CASSLDKGLATGELFF.

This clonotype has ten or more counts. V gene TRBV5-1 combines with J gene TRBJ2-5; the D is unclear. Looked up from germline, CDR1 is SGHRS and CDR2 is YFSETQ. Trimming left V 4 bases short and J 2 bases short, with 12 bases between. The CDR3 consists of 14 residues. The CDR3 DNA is TGCGCCAGCAGCCTTTGGTCGTCTCAAGAGACCCAGTACTTC. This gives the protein CASSLWSSQETQYF.

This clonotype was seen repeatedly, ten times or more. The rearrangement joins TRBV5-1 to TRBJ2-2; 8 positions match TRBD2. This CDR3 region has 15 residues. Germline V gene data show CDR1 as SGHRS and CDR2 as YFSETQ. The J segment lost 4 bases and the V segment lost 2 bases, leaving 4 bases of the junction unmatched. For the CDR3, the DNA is TGCGCCAGCAGCTTTAGCGGGGTCGGCACCGGGGAGCTGTTTTTT. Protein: CASSFSGVGTGELFF.

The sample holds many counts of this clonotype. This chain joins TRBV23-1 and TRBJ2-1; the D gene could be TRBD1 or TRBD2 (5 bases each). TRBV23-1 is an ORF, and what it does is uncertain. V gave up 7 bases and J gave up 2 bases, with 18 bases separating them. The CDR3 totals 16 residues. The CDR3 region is CASTLGGDLTYNEQFF. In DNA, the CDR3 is TGCGCCAGCACTCTTGGGGGAGACCTAACCTACAATGAGCAGTTCTTC.

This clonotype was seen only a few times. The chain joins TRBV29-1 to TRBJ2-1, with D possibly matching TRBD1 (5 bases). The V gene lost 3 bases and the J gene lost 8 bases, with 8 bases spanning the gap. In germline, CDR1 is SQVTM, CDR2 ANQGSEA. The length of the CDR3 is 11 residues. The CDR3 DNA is TGCAGCGTTGATAGGGGTGATGAGCAGTTCTTC. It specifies CSVDRGDEQFF.

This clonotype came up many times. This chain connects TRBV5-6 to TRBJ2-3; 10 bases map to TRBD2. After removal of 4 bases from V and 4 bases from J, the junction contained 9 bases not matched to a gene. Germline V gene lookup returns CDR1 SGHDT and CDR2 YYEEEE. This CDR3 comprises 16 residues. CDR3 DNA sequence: TGTGCCAGCAGCCCACCCAGCGGGGGGGCCCCAGATACGCAGTATTTT. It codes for CASSPPSGGAPDTQYF.

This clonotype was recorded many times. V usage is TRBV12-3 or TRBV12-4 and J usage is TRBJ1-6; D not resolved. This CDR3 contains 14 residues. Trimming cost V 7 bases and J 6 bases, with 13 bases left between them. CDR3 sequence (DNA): TGTGCCAGCAATCTCAGAGCCAGTAATTCACCCCTCCACTTT. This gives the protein CASNLRASNSPLHF.

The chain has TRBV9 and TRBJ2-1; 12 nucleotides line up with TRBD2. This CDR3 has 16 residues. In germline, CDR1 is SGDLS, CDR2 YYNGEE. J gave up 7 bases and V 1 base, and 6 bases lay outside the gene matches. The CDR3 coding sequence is TGTGCCAGCAGCGTATTTTCGGGGACTAGCGGGAATGAGCAGTTCTTC. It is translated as CASSVFSGTSGNEQFF.

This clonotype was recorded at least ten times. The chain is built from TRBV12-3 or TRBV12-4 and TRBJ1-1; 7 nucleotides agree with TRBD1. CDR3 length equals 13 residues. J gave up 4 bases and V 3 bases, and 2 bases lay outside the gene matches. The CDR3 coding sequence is TGTGCCAGCAGTTTCGACAGGGCCACTGAAGCTTTCTTT. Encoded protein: CASSFDRATEAFF.

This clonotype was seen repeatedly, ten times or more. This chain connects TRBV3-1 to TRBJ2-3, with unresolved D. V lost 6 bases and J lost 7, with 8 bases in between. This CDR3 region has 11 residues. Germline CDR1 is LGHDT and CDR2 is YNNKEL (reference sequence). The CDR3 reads CASSHRHTQYF. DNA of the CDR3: TGTGCCAGCAGTCACAGACATACGCAGTATTTT.

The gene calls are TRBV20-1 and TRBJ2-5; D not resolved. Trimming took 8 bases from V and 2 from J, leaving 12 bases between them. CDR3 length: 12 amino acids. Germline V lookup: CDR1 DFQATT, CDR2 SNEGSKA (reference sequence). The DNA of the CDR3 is TGCAGTAGGCCAGACGGGCAAGAGACCCAGTACTTC. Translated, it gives CSRPDGQETQYF.